This TCR beta chain was obtained from a study of T cell responses to AZD1222 COVID-19 vaccine. As for the study in general: Second doses that came at about 4 or about 12 weeks were put together.

In its sample, this clone was seen once. What it binds is unknown. Some clones are missing from TCRdb's copy, which holds only in-frame ones; the method was immunoSEQ multiplex PCR. The data show 96,000 or so clones, with roughly nine tenths seen just once and around 1.6% held by the top ten. The V gene's germline CDR1 is MNHEY and CDR2 SVGEGT. This CDR3 contains 19 residues. J lost 0 bases, V lost 1 base, and 10 bases had no gene match. Points from the study as a whole: Donors in the cohort were predominantly white British and more often female, and clonal diversity was possibly underestimated. Spike-specific TCR repertoires showed rising breadth and depth after two AZD1222 doses. Vaccine-related CD4 TCRs covered spike, predominating at 160-218 and 743-854.

Sequencing was performed on peripheral blood, taken on day 0 of AZD1222 vaccination. This clonotype was obtained from an adult in good health. The J gene is TRBJ2-2, the V gene TRBV6-2 or TRBV6-3, with 8 nucleotides matching TRBD2. The CDR3 sequence is CASSYYRLRGGPNTGELFF. In DNA, the CDR3 is TGTGCCAGCAGTTACTACCGACTCCGCGGGGGGCCGAACACCGGGGAGCTGTTTTTT.